This record looks at one T cell receptor beta chain sequence and its context. Sequencing was performed with immunoSEQ multiplex PCR; in TCRdb, only in-frame clones are kept and a portion is missing. The sample lists over 150,000 clones, approximately 80% occurring once. This sample is part of a study of blood T cell repertoires in COVID-19. Sequencing was done on a sample of peripheral blood. This TCR was sampled from a human donor in a cohort sampled during active COVID-19.

The CDR3 nucleotides are TGTGCCTGGAGTCATTGGAGGGGGCGAAGCAATCAGCCCCAGCATTTT. It translates to CAWSHWRGRSNQPQHF. The V and J genes are TRBV30 and TRBJ1-5; 7 bases agree with TRBD1. Trimming removed 2 bases from V and 1 base from J; junction bases left unmatched: 8. Germline CDR1 GTSNPN, CDR2 SVGIG (reference sequence). The CDR3 sequence is 16 residues long. Drawing the rest from reference TRBV30 and TRBJ1-5, the complete variable domain is SQTIHQWPATLVQPVGSPLSLECTVEGTSNPNLYWYRQAAGRGLQLLFYSVGIGQISSEVPQNLSASRPQDRQFILSSKKLLLSDSGFYLCAWSHWRGRSNQPQHFGDGTRLSIL.